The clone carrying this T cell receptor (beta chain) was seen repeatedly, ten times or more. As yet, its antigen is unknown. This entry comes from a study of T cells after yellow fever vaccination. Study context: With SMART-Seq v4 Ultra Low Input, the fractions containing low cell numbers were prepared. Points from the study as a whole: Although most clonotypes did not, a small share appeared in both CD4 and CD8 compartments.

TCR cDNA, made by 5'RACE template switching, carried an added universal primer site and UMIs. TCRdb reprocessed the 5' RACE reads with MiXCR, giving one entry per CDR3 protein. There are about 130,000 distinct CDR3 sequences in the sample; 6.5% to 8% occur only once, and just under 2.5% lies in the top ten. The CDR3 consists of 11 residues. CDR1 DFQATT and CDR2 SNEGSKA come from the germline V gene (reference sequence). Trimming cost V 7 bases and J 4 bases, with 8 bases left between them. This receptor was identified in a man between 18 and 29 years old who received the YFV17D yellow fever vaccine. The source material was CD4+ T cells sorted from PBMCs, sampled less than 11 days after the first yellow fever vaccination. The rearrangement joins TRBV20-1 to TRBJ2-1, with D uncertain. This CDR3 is CSVNEYNEQFF. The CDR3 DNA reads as TGCAGTGTCAACGAGTACAATGAGCAGTTCTTC.